What follows are 6 T cell receptor beta chains derived from one specimen sequenced in a study of T cell responses to AZD1222 COVID-19 vaccine. Sequencing was performed with immunoSEQ multiplex PCR; in TCRdb, only in-frame clones are kept and a portion is missing. The table lists 150,000 or so clones, about nine tenths of them singletons. Sequenced material: peripheral blood, taken on day 0 of AZD1222 vaccination. These receptor sequences come from an adult in good health.

The chain links TRBV18 to TRBJ1-6, with D possibly matching TRBD1 (6 bases). Germline CDR1 is KGHSH and CDR2 is LQKENI. V was trimmed by 6 bases and J by 4 bases, leaving 10 bases between them. The CDR3 length is 14 residues. CDR3 sequence reads: CASSLGQYNSPLHF. The CDR3 coding sequence is TGTGCCAGCTCTCTTGGACAGTATAATTCACCCCTCCACTTT. Using reference TRBV18 and TRBJ1-6 for the parts outside the CDR3, the full variable domain is NAGVMQNPRHLVRRRGQEARLRCSPMKGHSHVYWYRQLPEEGLKFMVYLQKENIIDESGMPKERFSAEFPKEGPSILRIQQVVRGDSAAYFCASSLGQYNSPLHFGNGTRLTVT.

A single count supports this clone. This chain uses TRBV18 with TRBJ2-4; 10 bases map to TRBD1. V shed 3 bases and J 8 bases; nucleotides not matched to a gene: 4. Germline V gives CDR1 KGHSH, CDR2 LQKENI. The CDR3 spans 14 residues. CDR3 in DNA: TGTGCCAGCTCACCGCGACAGGGGGCGGACATTCAGTACTTC. Translation: CASSPRQGADIQYF. Drawing the rest from reference TRBV18 and TRBJ2-4, the complete variable domain is NAGVMQNPRHLVRRRGQEARLRCSPMKGHSHVYWYRQLPEEGLKFMVYLQKENIIDESGMPKERFSAEFPKEGPSILRIQQVVRGDSAAYFCASSPRQGADIQYFGAGTRLSVL.

As DNA, the CDR3 is TGTGCCAGCAGCTTAGTAGCCGGAATCACCGGGGAGCTGTTTTTT. Encoded protein: CASSLVAGITGELFF. The chain recombines TRBV7-2 with TRBJ2-2; D gene ambiguous. CDR3 length: 15 amino acids. Per the germline V gene, CDR1 is SGHTA and CDR2 is FQGNSA. Between the trimmed V and J ends, which lost 1 base and 4 bases, there was a span of 10 bases. The full variable domain, rest sourced from reference TRBV7-2 and TRBJ2-2, is GAGVSQSPSNKVTEKGKDVELRCDPISGHTALYWYRQSLGQGLEFLIYFQGNSAPDKSGLPSDRFSAERTGGSVSTLTIQRTQQEDSAVYLCASSLVAGITGELFFGEGSRLTVL.

The chain is built from TRBV6-1 and TRBJ1-2; D might be TRBD1 (6 bases). Germline CDR1 MNHNS, CDR2 SASEGT. Trimming took 0 bases from V and 8 from J, leaving 16 bases between them. The CDR3 length is 15 residues. In DNA, the CDR3 is TGTGCCAGCAGTGAAGCCCGGGAACAGGGAGGCGGCTACACCTTC. Translating gives CASSEAREQGGGYTF.

The chain has TRBV6-6 and TRBJ1-5; D remains unclear. V was pared by 5 bases and J by 7 bases, with 15 bases between. This CDR3 has 14 amino acids. The germline V gene encodes CDR1 MNHNY and CDR2 SVGAGI (reference sequence). The CDR3 bases are TGTGCCAGCAGTCCAACAAACCCGGGGCAGCCCCAGCATTTT. Translating gives CASSPTNPGQPQHF.

The chain is built from TRBV5-1 and TRBJ1-2; 7 bases agree with TRBD1. V shed 4 bases and J 8 bases; nucleotides not matched to a gene: 14. CDR1 and CDR2 (germline): SGHRS, YFSETQ. The CDR3 extends over 15 amino acids. The CDR3 spells CASSPGTDHYAGYTF. The CDR3 nucleotides read TGCGCCAGCAGCCCGGGGACAGACCACTATGCGGGCTACACCTTC.